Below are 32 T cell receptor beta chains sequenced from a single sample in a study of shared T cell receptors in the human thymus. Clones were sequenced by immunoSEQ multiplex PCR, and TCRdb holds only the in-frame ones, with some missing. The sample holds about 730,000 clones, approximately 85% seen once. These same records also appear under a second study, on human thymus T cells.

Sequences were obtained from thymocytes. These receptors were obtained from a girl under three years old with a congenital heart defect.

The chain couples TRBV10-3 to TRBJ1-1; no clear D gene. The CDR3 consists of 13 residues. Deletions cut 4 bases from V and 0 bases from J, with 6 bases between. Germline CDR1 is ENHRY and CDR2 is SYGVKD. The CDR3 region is CAISAILNTEAFF. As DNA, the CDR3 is TGTGCCATCAGTGCTATTTTGAACACTGAAGCTTTCTTT.

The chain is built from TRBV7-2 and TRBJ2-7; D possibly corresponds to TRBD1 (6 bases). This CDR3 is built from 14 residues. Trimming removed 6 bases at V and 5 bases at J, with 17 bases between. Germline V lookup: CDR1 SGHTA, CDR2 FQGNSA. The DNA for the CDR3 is TGTGCCAGCAGACCGGGGCAGGGGATGAACGAGCAGTACTTC. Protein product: CASRPGQGMNEQYF. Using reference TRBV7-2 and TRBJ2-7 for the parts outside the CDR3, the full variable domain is GAGVSQSPSNKVTEKGKDVELRCDPISGHTALYWYRQSLGQGLEFLIYFQGNSAPDKSGLPSDRFSAERTGGSVSTLTIQRTQQEDSAVYLCASRPGQGMNEQYFGPGTRLTVT.

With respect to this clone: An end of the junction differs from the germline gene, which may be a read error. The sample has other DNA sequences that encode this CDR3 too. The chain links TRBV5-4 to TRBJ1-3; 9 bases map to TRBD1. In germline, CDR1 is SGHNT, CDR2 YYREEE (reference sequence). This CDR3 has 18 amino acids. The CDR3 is CASSSPDGTGTSGNTIYF. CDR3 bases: TGTGCCAGCAGCTCCCCAGACGGGACAGGGACTTCTGGGAACACCATATATTTT.

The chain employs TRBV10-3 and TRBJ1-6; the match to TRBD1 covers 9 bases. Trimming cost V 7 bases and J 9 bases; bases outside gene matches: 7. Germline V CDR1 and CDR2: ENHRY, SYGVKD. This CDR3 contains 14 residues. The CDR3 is CAITPGQGGSPLHF. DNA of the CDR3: TGTGCCATCACCCCGGGACAGGGTGGTTCACCCCTCCACTTT.

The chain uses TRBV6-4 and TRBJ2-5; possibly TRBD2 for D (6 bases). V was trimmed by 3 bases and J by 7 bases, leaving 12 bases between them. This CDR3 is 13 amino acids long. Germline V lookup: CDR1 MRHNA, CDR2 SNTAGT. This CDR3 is CASSDQAGGTQYF. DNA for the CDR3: TGTGCCAGCAGTGATCAGGCCGGGGGGACCCAGTACTTC.

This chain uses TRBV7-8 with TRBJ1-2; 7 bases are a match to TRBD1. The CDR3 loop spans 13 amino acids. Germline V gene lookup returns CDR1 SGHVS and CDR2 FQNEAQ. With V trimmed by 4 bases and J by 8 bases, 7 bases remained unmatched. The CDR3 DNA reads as TGTGCCAGCAGCTCAGAACAGGGGATCGGCTACACCTTC. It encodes CASSSEQGIGYTF.

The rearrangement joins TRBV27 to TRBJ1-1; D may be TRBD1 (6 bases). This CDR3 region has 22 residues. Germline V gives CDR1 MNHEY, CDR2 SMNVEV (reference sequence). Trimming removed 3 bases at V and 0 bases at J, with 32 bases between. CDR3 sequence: CASSFPPRPGQQIISLNTEAFF. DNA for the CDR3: TGTGCCAGCAGTTTTCCCCCTCGACCGGGACAACAAATTATCAGCTTGAACACTGAAGCTTTCTTT.

CDR3: CASSPNRAGGALRTQYF. CDR3 DNA: TGTGCCAGCAGCCCAAATCGGGCGGGGGGCGCCCTTCGCACCCAGTACTTC. The V gene is TRBV7-2, the J gene TRBJ2-5, with 8 positions matching TRBD2. The CDR3 is made up of 17 amino acids. Germline CDR1 reads SGHTA; CDR2 reads FQGNSA. The junction had 19 bases not matched to a gene; V was cut back by 5 bases and J by 8 bases.

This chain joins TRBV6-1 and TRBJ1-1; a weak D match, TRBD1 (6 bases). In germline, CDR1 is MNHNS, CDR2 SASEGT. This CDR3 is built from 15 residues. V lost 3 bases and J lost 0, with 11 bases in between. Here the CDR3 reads CASSDRTAVNTEAFF. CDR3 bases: TGTGCCAGCAGTGACAGGACAGCAGTGAACACTGAAGCTTTCTTT.

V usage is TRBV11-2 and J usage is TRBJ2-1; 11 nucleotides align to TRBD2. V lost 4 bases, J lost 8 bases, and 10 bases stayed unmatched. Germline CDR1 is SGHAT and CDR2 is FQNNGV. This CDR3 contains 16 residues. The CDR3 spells CASSSRSGGAWDEQFF. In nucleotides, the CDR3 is TGTGCCAGCAGCTCCCGTAGCGGGGGGGCTTGGGATGAGCAGTTCTTC.

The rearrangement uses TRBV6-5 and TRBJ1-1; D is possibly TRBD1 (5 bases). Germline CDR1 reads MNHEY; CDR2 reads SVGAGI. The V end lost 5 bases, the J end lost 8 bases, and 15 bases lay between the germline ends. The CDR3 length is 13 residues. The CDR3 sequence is CASSQLGGGEAFF. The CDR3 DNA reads TGTGCCAGCAGTCAACTGGGGGGGGGAGAAGCTTTCTTT.

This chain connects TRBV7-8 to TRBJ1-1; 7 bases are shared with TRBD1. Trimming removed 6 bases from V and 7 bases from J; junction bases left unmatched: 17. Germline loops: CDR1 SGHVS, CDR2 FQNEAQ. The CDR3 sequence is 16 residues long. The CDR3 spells CASSIGNRGKWVEAFF. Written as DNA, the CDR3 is TGTGCCAGCAGTATAGGTAACAGGGGAAAGTGGGTTGAAGCTTTCTTT.

The CDR3 sequence: CASSLVGQGVMNTEAFF. CDR3 nucleotide sequence: TGTGCCAGCAGCTTGGTGGGACAGGGTGTCATGAACACTGAAGCTTTCTTT. The chain joins TRBV5-5 to TRBJ1-1, with 9 bases lining up with TRBD1. The CDR3 totals 17 residues. J gave up 0 bases and V 0 bases, and 6 bases lay outside the gene matches. CDR1 and CDR2 from the germline V gene are SGHKS and YYEKEE (reference sequence).

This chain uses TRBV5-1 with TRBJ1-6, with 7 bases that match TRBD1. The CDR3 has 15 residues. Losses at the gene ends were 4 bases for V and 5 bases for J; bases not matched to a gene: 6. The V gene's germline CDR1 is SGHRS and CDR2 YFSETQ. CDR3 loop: CASSPLGQDNSPLHF. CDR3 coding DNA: TGCGCCAGCAGCCCATTAGGACAGGATAATTCACCCCTCCACTTT.

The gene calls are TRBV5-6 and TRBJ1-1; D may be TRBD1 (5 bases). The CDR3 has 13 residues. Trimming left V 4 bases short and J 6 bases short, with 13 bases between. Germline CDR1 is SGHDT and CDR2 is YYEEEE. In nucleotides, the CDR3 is TGTGCCAGCAGCCGATGGGGGGTCCCTGAAGCTTTCTTT. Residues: CASSRWGVPEAFF.

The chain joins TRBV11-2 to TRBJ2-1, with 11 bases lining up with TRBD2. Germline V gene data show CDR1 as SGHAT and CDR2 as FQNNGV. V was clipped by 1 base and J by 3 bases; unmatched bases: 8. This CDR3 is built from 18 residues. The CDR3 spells CASSLGGALAGDYNEQFF. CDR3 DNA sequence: TGTGCCAGCAGCTTAGGGGGGGCACTAGCGGGGGACTACAATGAGCAGTTCTTC.

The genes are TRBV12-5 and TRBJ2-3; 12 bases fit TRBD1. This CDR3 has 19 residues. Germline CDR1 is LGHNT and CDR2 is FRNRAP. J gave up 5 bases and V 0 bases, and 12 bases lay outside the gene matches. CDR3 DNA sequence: TGTGCTAGTGGTTTGGTGAGATTCCGGGACAGGGGGCGCGGAGATACGCAGTATTTT. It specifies CASGLVRFRDRGRGDTQYF. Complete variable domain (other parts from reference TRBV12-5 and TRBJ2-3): DARVTQTPRHKVTEMGQEVTMRCQPILGHNTVFWYRQTMMQGLELLAYFRNRAPLDDSGMPKDRFSAEMPDATLATLKIQPSEPRDSAVYFCASGLVRFRDRGRGDTQYFGPGTRLTVL.

The CDR3 nucleotides read TGCGCCAGCAGCCAAGATCGGGATCCCCCCCCGCACGGCTCTGGCTACACCTTC. It encodes CASSQDRDPPPHGSGYTF. This chain joins TRBV4-3 and TRBJ1-2, with D unresolved. The CDR3 extends over 18 amino acids. The V end was cut by 0 bases, the J end by 7 bases, with 24 bases between. CDR1 and CDR2 from the germline V gene are LGHNA and YSLEER.

This CDR3 is CATQRAGGRGTQYF. The CDR3 coding sequence is TGTGCCACCCAGCGGGCGGGGGGGCGTGGTACGCAGTATTTT. This sequence joins TRBV6-1 and TRBJ2-3, with TRBD2 identical over 9 bases. CDR1 and CDR2 from the germline V gene are MNHNS and SASEGT. The CDR3 is 14 amino acids. The trim removed 10 bases at V and 8 bases at J, leaving 13 bases unmatched.

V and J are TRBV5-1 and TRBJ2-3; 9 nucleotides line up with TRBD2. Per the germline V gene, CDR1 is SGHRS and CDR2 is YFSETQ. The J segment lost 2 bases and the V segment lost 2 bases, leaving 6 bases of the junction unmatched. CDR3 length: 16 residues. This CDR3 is CASSLVAGEITDTQYF. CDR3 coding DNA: TGCGCCAGCAGCTTAGTAGCGGGGGAGATCACAGATACGCAGTATTTT.

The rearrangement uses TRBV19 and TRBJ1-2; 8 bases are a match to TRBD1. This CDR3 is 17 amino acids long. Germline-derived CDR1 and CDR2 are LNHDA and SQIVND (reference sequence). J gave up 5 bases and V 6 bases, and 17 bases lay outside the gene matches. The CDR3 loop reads CASSPPGPTGVRYGYTF. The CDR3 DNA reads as TGTGCCAGTAGCCCCCCCGGCCCGACAGGGGTTCGTTATGGCTACACCTTC.

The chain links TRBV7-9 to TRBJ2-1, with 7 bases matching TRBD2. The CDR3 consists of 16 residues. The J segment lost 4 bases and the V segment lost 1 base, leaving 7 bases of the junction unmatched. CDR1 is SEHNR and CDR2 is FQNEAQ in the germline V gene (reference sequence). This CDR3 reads CASSLGCGGDYNEQFF. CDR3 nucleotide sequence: TGTGCCAGCAGCTTAGGGTGCGGGGGAGATTACAATGAGCAGTTCTTC.

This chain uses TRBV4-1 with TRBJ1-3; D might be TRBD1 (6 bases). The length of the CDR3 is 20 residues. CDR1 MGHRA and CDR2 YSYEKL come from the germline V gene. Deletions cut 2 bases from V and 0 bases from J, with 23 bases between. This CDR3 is CASSQTWGFRGAASGNTIYF. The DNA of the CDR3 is TGCGCCAGCAGCCAAACCTGGGGTTTTCGGGGGGCCGCCTCTGGAAACACCATATATTTT.

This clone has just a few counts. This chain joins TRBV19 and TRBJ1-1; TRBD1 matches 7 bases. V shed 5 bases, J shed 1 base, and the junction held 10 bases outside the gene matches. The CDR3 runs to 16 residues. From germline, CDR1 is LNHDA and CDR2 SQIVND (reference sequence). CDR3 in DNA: TGTGCCAGTAGTGGACAAACGGGACAGAAGAACACTGAAGCTTTCTTT. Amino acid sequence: CASSGQTGQKNTEAFF.

The chain's CDR3 is CASSLECPISYLNTEAFF. CDR3 bases: TGTGCCAGCAGCTTGGAGTGCCCGATCTCTTACTTGAACACTGAAGCTTTCTTT. V gene TRBV5-6 combines with J gene TRBJ1-1, with D hard to call. Trimming left V 0 bases short and J 0 bases short, with 18 bases between. Germline values: CDR1 SGHDT, CDR2 YYEEEE. This CDR3 comprises 18 residues. Full variable domain (missing parts from reference TRBV5-6 and TRBJ1-1): DAGVTQSPTHLIKTRGQQVTLRCSPKSGHDTVSWYQQALGQGPQFIFQYYEEEERQRGNFPDRFSGHQFPNYSSELNVNALLLGDSALYLCASSLECPISYLNTEAFFGQGTRLTVV.

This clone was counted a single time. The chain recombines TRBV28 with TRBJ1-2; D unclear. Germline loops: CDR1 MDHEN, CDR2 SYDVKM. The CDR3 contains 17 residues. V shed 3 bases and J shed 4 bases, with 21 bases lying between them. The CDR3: CASSFPGFPTVSYGYTF. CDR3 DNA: TGTGCCAGCAGTTTCCCTGGGTTTCCGACTGTATCCTATGGCTACACCTTC.

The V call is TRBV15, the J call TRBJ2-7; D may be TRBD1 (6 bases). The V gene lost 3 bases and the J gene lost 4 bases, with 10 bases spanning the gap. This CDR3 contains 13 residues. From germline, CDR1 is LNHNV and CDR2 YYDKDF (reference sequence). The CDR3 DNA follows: TGTGCCACCAGCAGGCCGCAGGGGTACGAGCAGTACTTC. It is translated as CATSRPQGYEQYF. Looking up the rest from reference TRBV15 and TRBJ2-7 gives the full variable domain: DAMVIQNPRYQVTQFGKPVTLSCSQTLNHNVMYWYQQKSSQAPKLLFHYYDKDFNNEADTPDNFQSRRPNTSFCFLDIRSPGLGDTAMYLCATSRPQGYEQYFGPGTRLTVT.

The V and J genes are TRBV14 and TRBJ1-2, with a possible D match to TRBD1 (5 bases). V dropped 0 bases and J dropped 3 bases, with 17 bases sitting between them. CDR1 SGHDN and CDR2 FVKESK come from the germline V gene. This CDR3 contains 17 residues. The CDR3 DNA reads TGTGCCAGCAGCCAAGATGTTGATGGGACTCGTGACTATGGCTACACCTTC. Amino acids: CASSQDVDGTRDYGYTF.

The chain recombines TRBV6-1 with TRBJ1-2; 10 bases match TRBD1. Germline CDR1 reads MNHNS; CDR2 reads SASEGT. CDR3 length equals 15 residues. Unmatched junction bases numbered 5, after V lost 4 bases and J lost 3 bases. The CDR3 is CASSGSGTGDYGYTF. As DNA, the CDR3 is TGTGCCAGCAGTGGATCCGGGACAGGGGACTATGGCTACACCTTC.

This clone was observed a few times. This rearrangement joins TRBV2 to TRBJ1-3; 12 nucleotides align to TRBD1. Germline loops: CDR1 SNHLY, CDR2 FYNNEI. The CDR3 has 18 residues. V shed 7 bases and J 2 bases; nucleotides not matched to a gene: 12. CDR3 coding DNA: TGTGCCAGCAACGGCGGGACAGGGGGCAAAGCGGCTGGAAACACCATATATTTT. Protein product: CASNGGTGGKAAGNTIYF.

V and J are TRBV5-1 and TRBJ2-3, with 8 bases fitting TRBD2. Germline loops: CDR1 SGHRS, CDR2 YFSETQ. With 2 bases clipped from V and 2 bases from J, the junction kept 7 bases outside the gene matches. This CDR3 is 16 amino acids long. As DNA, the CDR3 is TGCGCCAGCAGCTTCTTAGCGGGACACAACACAGATACGCAGTATTTT. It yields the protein CASSFLAGHNTDTQYF.

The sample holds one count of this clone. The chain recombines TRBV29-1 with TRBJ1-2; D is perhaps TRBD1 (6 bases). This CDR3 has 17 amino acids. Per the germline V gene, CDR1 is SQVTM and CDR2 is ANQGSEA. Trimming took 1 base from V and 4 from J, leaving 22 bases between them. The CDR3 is CSVEGADSAAWAYGYTF. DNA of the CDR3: TGCAGCGTTGAAGGGGCGGACAGCGCCGCGTGGGCCTATGGCTACACCTTC.